The 29 T cell receptor beta chains below come from one sample, sequenced in a study of patients with pleural tuberculosis. TCRdb recomputed calls from the reads with MiXCR, one row per CDR3 protein. The sample has just under 30,000 distinct CDR3 sequences, about a sixth seen once. Input material: peripheral blood. These receptors originate from a human donor with pleural tuberculosis.

In regard to this clonotype: At one end the junction does not follow the germline gene, possibly because of a read error. The rearrangement uses TRBV28 and TRBJ2-3; 8 bases match TRBD1. Germline CDR1 MDHEN, CDR2 SYDVKM. This CDR3 comprises 13 residues. The CDR3 protein is CASRDRLPDTQYF. CDR3 sequence (DNA): TGCGCCAGCAGGGACAGGCTCCCAGATACGCAGTATTTT.

This clonotype appeared many times. The chain employs TRBV18 and TRBJ2-7, with 11 bases matching TRBD1. The length of the CDR3 is 15 residues. Per germline, CDR1 KGHSH and CDR2 LQKENI. With V trimmed by 4 bases and J by 6 bases, 8 bases remained unmatched. CDR3 sequence: CASSRDRGNGGEQYF. The DNA of the CDR3 is TGTGCCAGCTCACGGGACAGGGGGAATGGTGGCGAGCAGTACTTC.

As to this clonotype: One end of the junction fails to match germline, which may point to a read error. V gene TRBV2 combines with J gene TRBJ1-6, with D possibly matching TRBD1 (5 bases). The germline V gene encodes CDR1 SNHLY and CDR2 FYNNEI. The CDR3 runs to 16 residues. The CDR3 DNA follows: TGTGCCAGTAGTGACAGTCCAAGCTCCTATAATTCACCCCTCCACTTT. It specifies CASSDSPSSYNSPLHF.

There are many counts of this clonotype. The J gene is TRBJ2-3, the V gene TRBV5-4; tentative D call: TRBD1 (6 bases). V lost 3 bases and J 3 bases, leaving 17 bases between the germline ends. Germline lookup yields CDR1 SGHNT and CDR2 YYREEE (reference sequence). The CDR3 contains 16 residues. The CDR3 DNA reads TGTGCCAGCAGCTCTAGACAGGCCCGAGGTACAGATACGCAGTATTTT. Protein sequence: CASSSRQARGTDTQYF. The full variable domain, in which reference TRBV5-4 and TRBJ2-3 provide the parts outside the CDR3, is ETGVTQSPTHLIKTRGQQVTLRCSSQSGHNTVSWYQQALGQGPQFIFQYYREEENGRGNFPPRFSGLQFPNYSSELNVNALELDDSALYLCASSSRQARGTDTQYFGPGTRLTVL.

This clonotype turned up a few times. The V call is TRBV9, the J call TRBJ2-1; TRBD2 aligns across 8 bases. The CDR3 is 17 amino acids. Trimming took 2 bases from V and 6 from J; bases not matched to a gene: 13. CDR1 and CDR2 from the germline V gene are SGDLS and YYNGEE. The CDR3 spells CASSVTYGGRYLNEQFF. CDR3 bases: TGTGCCAGCAGCGTCACATACGGCGGGAGGTATCTCAATGAGCAGTTCTTC.

The sample holds many counts of this clonotype. This sequence joins TRBV7-3 and TRBJ2-7, with 7 bases that match TRBD2. Per germline, CDR1 SGHTA and CDR2 FQGTGA. The ends lost 2 bases at V and 6 bases at J; junction bases unmatched: 4. This CDR3 has 13 amino acids. As DNA, the CDR3 is TGTGCCAGCAGCTTAGAGCGGGGACGCGAGCAGTACTTC. Protein sequence: CASSLERGREQYF. The complete variable domain, with remaining parts taken from reference TRBV7-3 and TRBJ2-7, reads GAGVSQTPSNKVTEKGKYVELRCDPISGHTALYWYRQSLGQGPEFLIYFQGTGAADDSGLPNDRFFAVRPEGSVSTLKIQRTERGDSAVYLCASSLERGREQYFGPGTRLTVT.

At least ten counts were recorded for this clonotype. CDR3 in amino acids: CAISGGGTNTEAFF. In DNA form, the CDR3 reads TGTGCCATCAGTGGGGGCGGAACAAACACTGAAGCTTTCTTT. V usage is TRBV10-3 and J usage is TRBJ1-1; TRBD1 might be the D (5 bases). The V and J ends lost 4 bases and 2 bases respectively, with 11 bases between them. The CDR3 runs to 14 residues. CDR1 and CDR2 from the germline V gene are ENHRY and SYGVKD.

This clonotype came up many times. V gene TRBV4-1 combines with J gene TRBJ2-7; TRBD2 agrees at 11 bases. V lost 4 bases to trimming and J lost 4 bases; unmatched junction nucleotides: 12. The length of the CDR3 is 17 residues. Germline CDR1 is MGHRA and CDR2 is YSYEKL. The CDR3 loop reads CASSPKPLGTSGYEQYF. CDR3 in DNA: TGCGCCAGCAGCCCGAAGCCCCTCGGGACTAGCGGTTACGAGCAGTACTTC.

This clonotype appeared many times. The chain recombines TRBV6-6 with TRBJ1-1; D is unclear. The CDR3 runs to 15 residues. Per germline, CDR1 MNHNY and CDR2 SVGAGI (reference sequence). V gave up 0 bases and J gave up 1 base, with 9 bases separating them. For the CDR3, the DNA is TGTGCCAGCAGTTACTCCCTGGGCAGGAACACTGAAGCTTTCTTT. Translating it yields CASSYSLGRNTEAFF.

This clonotype was detected a few times. CDR3 sequence: CASSSPNQPQHF. Here the CDR3 DNA reads TGTGCCAGCAGTTCCCCCAACCAGCCCCAGCATTTT. The chain carries TRBV6-5 and TRBJ1-5; unclear D gene. This CDR3 is 12 amino acids long. Germline-derived CDR1 and CDR2 are MNHEY and SVGAGI. Trimming shortened V by 4 bases and J by 7 bases, and 8 bases separated the two germline ends.

This clonotype was recorded a few times. The DNA for the CDR3 is TGTGCCTGGAGTTTCGCCAATGAGCAGTTCTTC. Translated: CAWSFANEQFF. V and J are TRBV30 and TRBJ2-1, with unresolved D. The CDR3 consists of 11 residues. V was cut by 2 bases and J by 6 bases, with 5 bases left in between. Germline CDR1 GTSNPN, CDR2 SVGIG (reference sequence).

There are many counts of this clonotype. The rearrangement uses TRBV27 and TRBJ2-4; the D is unclear. The V and J ends lost 1 base and 5 bases respectively, with 12 bases between them. Germline CDR1 and CDR2: MNHEY and SMNVEV (reference sequence). This CDR3 has 15 amino acids. The CDR3: CASSLFGQGQNIQYF. As DNA, the CDR3 is TGTGCCAGCAGTTTATTCGGCCAAGGACAAAACATTCAGTACTTC.

This clonotype was detected many times. The chain joins TRBV2 to TRBJ2-5; TRBD1 or TRBD2 may be the D gene (5 bases each). The germline gives CDR1 SNHLY, CDR2 FYNNEI. Trimming pared 7 bases from V and 1 base from J, leaving 16 bases between. The CDR3 totals 15 residues. As DNA, the CDR3 is TGTGCCAGCAAAGAGTGGGACGCAGCCCAAGAGACCCAGTACTTC. Translation gives CASKEWDAAQETQYF.

This rearrangement joins TRBV28 to TRBJ1-1; 10 bases agree with TRBD1. V was pared by 9 bases and J by 5 bases, with 3 bases of the junction left unmatched. The CDR3 covers 12 residues. CDR1 is MDHEN and CDR2 is SYDVKM in the germline V gene. CDR3 sequence: CARTGGLTEAFF. DNA of the CDR3: TGTGCCAGGACAGGGGGCTTGACTGAAGCTTTCTTT.

About this clonotype itself: Just one base apart from a much larger clone, this may be a read error. The chain has TRBV6-2 or TRBV6-3 and TRBJ2-5; TRBD2 agrees at 7 bases. The CDR3 is 12 residues long. CDR1 is MNHEY, CDR2 SVGEGT, per germline. CDR3 in DNA: TGTGCCAGCAGTTGGGGGGGAGAGGCCCAGTACTTC. It codes for CASSWGGEAQYF.

The rearrangement joins TRBV15 to TRBJ2-1, with 11 bases that match TRBD2. CDR3 size: 15 residues. With V trimmed by 3 bases and J by 12 bases, 10 bases remained unmatched. Germline V CDR1 and CDR2: LNHNV, YYDKDF (reference sequence). In DNA, the CDR3 is TGTGCCACCAGCAGTAGCGGGAGGGTCTGGGGTGGGCAGTTCTTC. Protein: CATSSSGRVWGGQFF.

This clonotype was recorded a few times. This sequence joins TRBV6-5 and TRBJ2-3, with 8 bases that match TRBD1. J gave up 12 bases and V 6 bases, and 8 bases lay outside the gene matches. Germline V gene lookup returns CDR1 MNHEY and CDR2 SVGAGI. The CDR3 is 12 amino acids. CDR3 loop: CASRTGADLQYF. CDR3 DNA: TGTGCCAGCAGGACAGGGGCCGATCTACAGTATTTT.

This clonotype appeared a single time. One junction end does not reproduce the germline sequence, and a read error may be involved. The gene calls are TRBV28 and TRBJ1-6; 10 nucleotides align to TRBD1. CDR1 is MDHEN and CDR2 is SYDVKM in the germline V gene. The CDR3 extends over 15 amino acids. The CDR3 protein is CTSSSGTGDNSPLHF. CDR3 DNA sequence: TGTACCAGCAGTTCCGGGACAGGGGATAACTCACCCCTCCACTTT.

This clonotype occurred many times. The chain joins TRBV18 to TRBJ2-7; D gene uncertain. From germline, CDR1 is KGHSH and CDR2 LQKENI. The CDR3 has 11 amino acids. Trimming shortened V by 2 bases and J by 5 bases, and 4 bases separated the two germline ends. CDR3 nucleotides: TGTGCCAGCTCACCAGATAACGAGCAGTACTTC. Its protein is CASSPDNEQYF.

This clonotype has a count of ten or more. This rearrangement joins TRBV12-3 or TRBV12-4 to TRBJ2-7, with 7 positions matching TRBD2. CDR3 length equals 13 residues. V was clipped by 8 bases and J by 4 bases; unmatched bases: 8. DNA of the CDR3: TGTGCCAGCTTAAGGGAGGGAGTGTACGAGCAGTACTTC. Its translation: CASLREGVYEQYF.

This clonotype is labeled as medium-sized. The CDR3, as DNA: TGTGCCAGCAGTTACTCGTTGGGCGGCAATCAGCCCCAGCATTTT. As protein: CASSYSLGGNQPQHF. The V gene is TRBV6-6, the J gene TRBJ1-5; D remains unclear. The V gene lost 0 bases and the J gene lost 2 bases, with 8 bases spanning the gap. Germline CDR1 and CDR2: MNHNY and SVGAGI (reference sequence). This CDR3 has 15 residues.

This clonotype was counted many times. This chain uses TRBV12-3 or TRBV12-4 with TRBJ1-1; D is possibly TRBD1 (5 bases). This CDR3 has 15 residues. V shed 6 bases and J shed 7 bases, with 21 bases lying between them. CDR3 sequence: CASRDIAGTRHEAFF. CDR3 in DNA: TGTGCCAGCAGGGATATAGCCGGGACTCGTCATGAAGCTTTCTTT.

Concerning this clonotype itself: This may be a read error: a much more frequent sequence differs by one nucleotide. This sequence joins TRBV12-3 or TRBV12-4 and TRBJ2-7; TRBD1 is a possible D gene (5 bases). The V gene lost 3 bases and the J gene lost 7 bases, with 22 bases spanning the gap. CDR3 size: 16 residues. The CDR3 reads CASSLWIGESGNEQYF. The CDR3 DNA reads TGTGCCAGCAGTTTGTGGATAGGGGAATCGGGCAATGAGCAGTACTTC.

This clonotype was seen many times. This chain connects TRBV29-1 to TRBJ2-1; tentatively, D is TRBD1 (5 bases). Germline V lookup: CDR1 SQVTM, CDR2 ANQGSEA. The CDR3 runs 13 residues. The ends were cut back, 1 base at V and 3 bases at J, with 7 bases in the middle. CDR3 coding DNA: TGCAGCGTTGAAGGGACAAGCTACAATGAGCAGTTCTTC. Translated: CSVEGTSYNEQFF.

This clonotype showed up many times. This CDR3 reads CASSLREQETQYF. In nucleotides, the CDR3 is TGTGCCAGCAGTTTAAGAGAGCAAGAGACCCAGTACTTC. The chain has TRBV28 and TRBJ2-5; D gene ambiguous. CDR1 MDHEN and CDR2 SYDVKM come from the germline V gene. V dropped 2 bases and J dropped 2 bases, with 6 bases sitting between them. The CDR3 is made up of 13 amino acids.

Ten or more counts support this clonotype. The rearrangement joins TRBV10-3 to TRBJ1-1; D is ambiguous. In germline, CDR1 is ENHRY, CDR2 SYGVKD. V lost 4 bases and J lost 3, with 18 bases in between. CDR3 size: 16 residues. The CDR3 loop reads CAISARGRREDTEAFF. CDR3 in DNA: TGTGCCATCAGTGCTCGAGGGAGGAGAGAGGACACTGAAGCTTTCTTT.

This clonotype appeared many times. Here the CDR3 reads CASSTRDGAYNEQFF. The CDR3 DNA follows: TGTGCCAGCTCCACACGGGACGGAGCCTACAATGAGCAGTTCTTC. V usage is TRBV18 and J usage is TRBJ2-1; D possibly uses TRBD1 or TRBD2 (5 bases each). Germline loops: CDR1 KGHSH, CDR2 LQKENI. This CDR3 is 15 amino acids long. Trimming shortened V by 6 bases and J by 2 bases, and 14 bases separated the two germline ends. The full variable domain, with the rest looked up from reference TRBV18 and TRBJ2-1, is NAGVMQNPRHLVRRRGQEARLRCSPMKGHSHVYWYRQLPEEGLKFMVYLQKENIIDESGMPKERFSAEFPKEGPSILRIQQVVRGDSAAYFCASSTRDGAYNEQFFGPGTRLTVL.

This clonotype was counted ten times or more. One junction end does not reproduce the germline sequence, and a read error may be involved. J is TRBJ2-7 and V is TRBV28; 7 nucleotides agree with TRBD2. The CDR3 runs to 16 residues. Per the germline V gene, CDR1 is MDHEN and CDR2 is SYDVKM. This chain's CDR3 is CASRFSVGGSLYEQYF. Here the CDR3 DNA reads TGTGCCAGCCGTTTCTCGGTTGGCGGGAGTCTCTACGAGCAGTACTTC.

This clonotype was observed a few times. This sequence may be a read error, since a much larger clone differs from it by one base. The V and J genes are TRBV29-1 and TRBJ1-2; D ambiguous. The CDR3 is 12 amino acids. Germline values: CDR1 SQVTM, CDR2 ANQGSEA. For the CDR3, the DNA is TGCGGCGTTGATCTGGGGAACTATGGCTACACCTTC. Protein: CGVDLGNYGYTF.